Reported below is one TCR beta chain. TCRdb fed the reads into MiXCR, producing one record per CDR3 protein. The sample lists around 88,000 distinct CDR3 sequences; 31% were seen once. This entry belongs to a study of type 1 regulatory T cells. Looking at the study overall: T-allo10 is an in vitro-generated, Tr1-enriched CD4 T cell product specific for alloantigen.

The CDR3 length is 19 residues. From germline, CDR1 is SGHRS and CDR2 YFSETQ. V was shortened by 0 bases and J by 0 bases, with 20 bases between the two germline ends. This clonotype was sampled from a human donor in good health. This rearrangement joins TRBV5-1 to TRBJ2-3; TRBD2 might be the D (5 bases). The sequencing input was CD4+ T cells, either the whole sample or a sorted fraction (not recorded which). CDR3: CASSLVPSLQTSSTDTQYF. The CDR3 nucleotides are TGCGCCAGCAGCTTGGTTCCTAGCCTCCAAACCTCTAGCACAGATACGCAGTATTTT.